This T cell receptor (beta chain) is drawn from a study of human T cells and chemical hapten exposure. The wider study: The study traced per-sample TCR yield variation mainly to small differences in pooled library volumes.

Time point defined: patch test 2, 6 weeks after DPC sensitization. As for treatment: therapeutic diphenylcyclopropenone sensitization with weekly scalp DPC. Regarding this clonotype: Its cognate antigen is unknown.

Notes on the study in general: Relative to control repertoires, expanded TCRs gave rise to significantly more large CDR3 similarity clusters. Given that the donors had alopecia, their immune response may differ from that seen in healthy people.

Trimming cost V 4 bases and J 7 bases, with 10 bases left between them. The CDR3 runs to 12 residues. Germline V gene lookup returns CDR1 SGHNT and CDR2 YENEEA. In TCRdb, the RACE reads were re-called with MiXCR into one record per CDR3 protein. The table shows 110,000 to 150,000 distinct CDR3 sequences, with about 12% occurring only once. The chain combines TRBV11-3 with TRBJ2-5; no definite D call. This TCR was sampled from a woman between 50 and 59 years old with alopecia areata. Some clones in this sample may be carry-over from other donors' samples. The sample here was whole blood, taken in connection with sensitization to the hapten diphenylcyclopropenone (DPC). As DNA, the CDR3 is TGTGCCAGCAGCTCGTCCGTCGGGACCCAGTACTTC. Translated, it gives CASSSSVGTQYF.